Listed here are 30 T cell receptor beta chains from one sample, sequenced in a study of siplizumab effects on memory and regulatory T cells. Repertoires were generated with immunoSEQ multiplex PCR, while TCRdb's copy carries only in-frame clones and drops some. Of some 100,000 clones in the sample, about 90% are singletons; the top ten hold 12%. The specimen sequenced was non-Treg CD4+ T cells sorted from blood. Receptors were obtained from a human donor in good health.

The rearrangement joins TRBV4-1 to TRBJ1-4; D call uncertain. The germline V gene encodes CDR1 MGHRA and CDR2 YSYEKL. This CDR3 has 15 amino acids. V lost 1 base, J lost 0 bases, and 6 bases lay in between. The CDR3 spells CASSQGFATNEKLFF. CDR3 sequence (DNA): TGCGCCAGCAGCCAAGGATTTGCAACTAATGAAAAACTGTTTTTT.

This rearrangement joins TRBV19 to TRBJ2-5, with D perhaps matching TRBD1 (6 bases). This CDR3 has 16 amino acids. Germline CDR1 reads LNHDA; CDR2 reads SQIVND (reference sequence). V lost 4 bases and J 1 base, leaving 16 bases between the germline ends. The CDR3 nucleotides are TGTGCCAGTAGTACTTCTCTAGGGACACTCCAAGAGACCCAGTACTTC. Translating gives CASSTSLGTLQETQYF.

This chain connects TRBV30 to TRBJ1-3; tentative D call: TRBD1 (5 bases). The V and J ends lost 0 bases and 4 bases respectively, with 13 bases between them. CDR1 is GTSNPN and CDR2 is SVGIG in the germline V gene (reference sequence). The CDR3 totals 15 residues. The CDR3 loop is CAWSVAGIRGNTIYF. CDR3 coding DNA: TGTGCCTGGAGTGTCGCAGGGATTAGGGGAAACACCATATATTTT.

The DNA for the CDR3 is TGCGCCAGCAGCCAAGAAGGGACAGGGGGCGAGACCCAGTACTTC. Amino acid sequence: CASSQEGTGGETQYF. The J gene is TRBJ2-5, the V gene TRBV4-3; TRBD1 matches at 12 bases. CDR1 and CDR2 (germline): LGHNA, YSLEER. This CDR3 contains 15 residues. V was pared by 0 bases and J by 5 bases, with 1 base of the junction left unmatched.

The chain links TRBV7-8 to TRBJ2-3; unclear D gene. The CDR3 sequence is 14 residues long. The germline CDR1 and CDR2 sequences are SGHVS and FQNEAQ. Trimming took 1 base from V and 1 from J, leaving 6 bases between them. The CDR3 sequence: CASSLVARTDTQYF. The CDR3 DNA is TGTGCCAGCAGCTTAGTTGCCCGCACAGATACGCAGTATTTT.

This clone was observed once. J is TRBJ2-3 and V is TRBV7-2; TRBD1 aligns across 10 bases. CDR3 length: 14 residues. Germline CDR1 and CDR2: SGHTA and FQGNSA. Unmatched junction bases numbered 5, after V lost 5 bases and J lost 6 bases. CDR3 nucleotides: TGTGCCAGCAGCCGACAGGGGGCTGGGGATACGCAGTATTTT. This sequence encodes CASSRQGAGDTQYF.

The chain uses TRBV6-1 and TRBJ2-7; TRBD1 agrees at 7 bases. This CDR3 has 14 residues. CDR1 is MNHNS, CDR2 SASEGT, per germline. The V gene end was trimmed by 3 bases and the J gene end by 3 bases; junction bases not matched to a gene: 5. The CDR3 DNA sequence: TGTGCCAGCAGTGAGCACAGGGGAAGCTACGAGCAGTACTTC. Translating gives CASSEHRGSYEQYF.

J is TRBJ1-5 and V is TRBV4-2; D is unresolved. V shed 0 bases and J shed 6 bases, with 9 bases lying between them. Per germline, CDR1 LGHNA and CDR2 YNFKEQ. The CDR3 totals 14 residues. The DNA for the CDR3 is TGTGCCAGCAGCCAAGATTGGGCAGTTCAGCCCCAGCATTTT. Its translation: CASSQDWAVQPQHF.

The rearrangement links TRBV10-3 to TRBJ2-2; 7 bases fit TRBD2. From germline, CDR1 is ENHRY and CDR2 SYGVKD. The CDR3 is made up of 14 amino acids. Trimming at V came to 2 bases and at J to 4 bases, leaving 1 base not matched to a gene. CDR3 in amino acids: CAISEREATGELFF. In DNA form, the CDR3 reads TGTGCCATCAGTGAGCGGGAGGCCACCGGGGAGCTGTTTTTT.

The chain couples TRBV19 to TRBJ2-2; 9 nucleotides line up with TRBD1. Germline CDR1 reads LNHDA; CDR2 reads SQIVND (reference sequence). The CDR3 runs to 14 residues. After removal of 5 bases from V and 7 bases from J, the junction contained 5 bases not matched to a gene. The chain's CDR3 is CASSPGQGIGELFF. CDR3 nucleotides: TGTGCCAGTAGTCCCGGACAGGGGATCGGGGAGCTGTTTTTT.

The chain couples TRBV23-1 to TRBJ2-1, with 8 positions matching TRBD2. TRBV23-1 is given ORF status, its function remaining uncertain. This CDR3 comprises 16 residues. The V gene end was trimmed by 3 bases and the J gene end by 4 bases; junction bases not matched to a gene: 8. The CDR3 is CASSQFLAGTYNEQFF. The CDR3 DNA sequence: TGCGCCAGCAGTCAGTTTTTAGCGGGAACATACAATGAGCAGTTCTTC.

The chain employs TRBV5-4 and TRBJ1-4, with D unclear. Germline V lookup: CDR1 SGHNT, CDR2 YYREEE (reference sequence). The CDR3 length is 14 residues. Trimming took 0 bases from V and 7 from J, leaving 10 bases between them. The CDR3 nucleotides are TGTGCCAGCAGCTTGGTAGGGTCTGGTGAAAAACTGTTTTTT. Amino acids: CASSLVGSGEKLFF.

The gene calls are TRBV6-1 and TRBJ1-1; D is perhaps TRBD1 (6 bases). The CDR3 totals 14 residues. The ends were cut back, 6 bases at V and 5 bases at J, with 16 bases in the middle. The germline CDR1 and CDR2 sequences are MNHNS and SASEGT. In nucleotides, the CDR3 is TGTGCCAGCAGAGCCCTTGGACAGTGGACTGAAGCTTTCTTT. Translating gives CASRALGQWTEAFF.

The chain joins TRBV5-1 to TRBJ2-1; 7 bases fit TRBD2. The CDR3 loop spans 19 amino acids. CDR1 SGHRS and CDR2 YFSETQ come from the germline V gene. Trimming took 7 bases from V and 8 from J; bases not matched to a gene: 27. The DNA for the CDR3 is TGCGCCAGCGCCCCGGCAGGGCGGATAATAGCGGGCCGAGGCGATGAGCAGTTCTTC. Protein product: CASAPAGRIIAGRGDEQFF.

V usage is TRBV10-1 and J usage is TRBJ1-4; perhaps TRBD1 as D (5 bases). The V end was cut by 7 bases, the J end by 0 bases, with 12 bases between. The CDR3 sequence is 15 residues long. Germline CDR1 is WNHNN and CDR2 is SYGVQD (reference sequence). CDR3 amino acids: CASKAGSSTNEKLFF. The CDR3 DNA sequence: TGCGCCAGCAAGGCAGGGAGCTCAACTAATGAAAAACTGTTTTTT.

The chain employs TRBV19 and TRBJ1-5; D remains unclear. This CDR3 region has 15 residues. The V gene lost 3 bases and the J gene lost 10 bases, with 19 bases spanning the gap. Germline assignment: CDR1 LNHDA and CDR2 SQIVND (reference sequence). CDR3 amino acids: CASSMVGGRPKPQHF. The CDR3 DNA reads TGTGCCAGTAGTATGGTGGGTGGCAGACCGAAACCCCAGCATTTT.

As DNA, the CDR3 is TGTGCCAGCTCACCACTCTCAACTAATGAAAAACTGTTTTTT. Translation gives CASSPLSTNEKLFF. This chain uses TRBV18 with TRBJ1-4; no clear D gene. CDR3 length: 14 amino acids. The germline V and J ends were trimmed by 1 base and 0 bases, with 3 bases remaining between them. Germline CDR1 and CDR2: KGHSH and LQKENI.

In its sample, this clone was seen a few times. The rearrangement links TRBV4-1 to TRBJ2-1; no clear D gene. Germline loops: CDR1 MGHRA, CDR2 YSYEKL. This CDR3 comprises 13 residues. V was clipped by 4 bases and J by 6 bases, with 10 bases between them. The DNA of the CDR3 is TGCGCCAGCAGCCGATCTGCCGCCAATGAGCAGTTCTTC. It specifies CASSRSAANEQFF.

CDR3 sequence: CASSYERQANYGYTF. The CDR3 region has the DNA TGTGCCAGCAGTTACGAACGGCAAGCTAACTATGGCTACACCTTC. This chain links TRBV6-5 with TRBJ1-2; D not resolved. CDR3 length: 15 residues. Germline assignment: CDR1 MNHEY and CDR2 SVGAGI. The ends were cut back, 2 bases at V and 0 bases at J, with 10 bases in the middle.

CDR3 bases: TGTGCCAGCAGCCTGTCTCGGGACAGGGGGCATTGGCAGTACTTC. Protein product: CASSLSRDRGHWQYF. V gene TRBV7-9 combines with J gene TRBJ2-7; 12 nucleotides line up with TRBD1. Trimming at V came to 5 bases and at J to 9 bases, leaving 11 bases not matched to a gene. In germline, CDR1 is SEHNR, CDR2 FQNEAQ (reference sequence). This CDR3 contains 15 residues.

The chain has TRBV9 and TRBJ2-6, with 7 positions matching TRBD1. V was clipped by 4 bases and J by 0 bases; unmatched bases: 7. Germline V gene lookup returns CDR1 SGDLS and CDR2 YYNGEE. The CDR3 is 17 amino acids. The CDR3 sequence is CASSPRTGSSGANVLTF. CDR3 DNA: TGTGCCAGCAGCCCCCGGACAGGTAGCTCTGGGGCCAACGTCCTGACTTTC.

This sequence joins TRBV7-2 and TRBJ2-3; possible D gene TRBD1, 6 bases. V dropped 5 bases and J dropped 0 bases, with 15 bases sitting between them. Germline lookup yields CDR1 SGHTA and CDR2 FQGNSA. This CDR3 comprises 16 residues. The CDR3 coding sequence is TGTGCCAGCAGCAGAACAACAGGGATGAGCACAGATACGCAGTATTTT. Protein product: CASSRTTGMSTDTQYF.

The chain carries TRBV29-1 and TRBJ1-2; a possible D gene is TRBD1 (5 bases). The germline V and J ends were trimmed by 4 bases and 4 bases, with 10 bases remaining between them. The length of the CDR3 is 12 residues. Germline loops: CDR1 SQVTM, CDR2 ANQGSEA. The CDR3 region is CSVVQGLYGYTF. CDR3 nucleotide sequence: TGCAGCGTTGTTCAGGGACTCTATGGCTACACCTTC. Based on the CDR3 plus reference TRBV29-1 and TRBJ1-2, the full variable domain is SAVISQKPSRDICQRGTSLTIQCQVDSQVTMMFWYRQQPGQSLTLIATANQGSEATYESGFVIDKFPISRPNLTFSTLTVSNMSPEDSSIYLCSVVQGLYGYTFGSGTRLTVV.

The chain carries TRBV5-6 and TRBJ2-1, with D unclear. CDR3 length equals 12 residues. From germline, CDR1 is SGHDT and CDR2 YYEEEE. The germline V and J ends were trimmed by 4 bases and 15 bases, with 17 bases remaining between them. CDR3 loop: CASSDTPEGPFF. In DNA, the CDR3 is TGTGCCAGCAGCGATACGCCGGAAGGGCCGTTCTTC.

CDR3 DNA: TGTGCCTGGAGCCCCGCGGGGGCAAGGGAAAAACTGTTTTTT. Translating it yields CAWSPAGAREKLFF. This chain links TRBV30 with TRBJ1-4; possible D gene TRBD1, 6 bases. Germline CDR1 is GTSNPN and CDR2 is SVGIG (reference sequence). V was pared by 3 bases and J by 8 bases, with 16 bases between. The CDR3 has 14 residues.

This rearrangement joins TRBV7-6 to TRBJ1-3; 8 bases line up with TRBD1. V trimming: 1 base; J trimming: 0 bases; junction bases outside the gene matches: 8. The germline V gene has CDR1 SGHVS and CDR2 FNYEAQ. There are 18 residues in the CDR3. CDR3 DNA sequence: TGTGCCAGCAGCTTAGAAGGACAGGGCGCTTTCTCTGGAAACACCATATATTTT. Translating gives CASSLEGQGAFSGNTIYF.

The genes are TRBV2 and TRBJ2-3; no clear D gene. The V and J ends lost 7 bases and 8 bases respectively, with 19 bases between them. CDR1 and CDR2 (germline): SNHLY, FYNNEI. This CDR3 is 14 amino acids long. CDR3 residues: CASNPPSTVGTQYF. CDR3 DNA sequence: TGTGCCAGCAATCCCCCGTCCACAGTAGGTACGCAGTATTTT.

The genes are TRBV18 and TRBJ1-2; D uncertain. The CDR3 extends over 13 amino acids. V lost 2 bases, J lost 2 bases, and 6 bases lay in between. The germline V gene encodes CDR1 KGHSH and CDR2 LQKENI. The CDR3 bases are TGTGCCAGCTCACCAGCAGAAAACTATGGCTACACCTTC. The encoded protein is CASSPAENYGYTF.

This chain joins TRBV5-8 and TRBJ1-1, with D perhaps TRBD1 (5 bases). CDR3 length equals 14 residues. Germline CDR1 is SGHTS and CDR2 is YDEGEE. The germline V and J ends were trimmed by 2 bases and 1 base, with 9 bases remaining between them. The CDR3 spells CASSFRDRNTEAFF. The DNA of the CDR3 is TGTGCCAGCAGCTTCAGGGACCGGAACACTGAAGCTTTCTTT.

The rearrangement links TRBV9 to TRBJ2-2; D unresolved. The V end lost 4 bases, the J end lost 6 bases, and 22 bases lay between the germline ends. The CDR3 loop spans 17 amino acids. CDR1 and CDR2 (germline): SGDLS, YYNGEE. In DNA form, the CDR3 reads TGTGCCAGCAGCCCCCGCGGCTGGCAGGATATCGCCGGGGAGCTGTTTTTT. The encoded protein is CASSPRGWQDIAGELFF.